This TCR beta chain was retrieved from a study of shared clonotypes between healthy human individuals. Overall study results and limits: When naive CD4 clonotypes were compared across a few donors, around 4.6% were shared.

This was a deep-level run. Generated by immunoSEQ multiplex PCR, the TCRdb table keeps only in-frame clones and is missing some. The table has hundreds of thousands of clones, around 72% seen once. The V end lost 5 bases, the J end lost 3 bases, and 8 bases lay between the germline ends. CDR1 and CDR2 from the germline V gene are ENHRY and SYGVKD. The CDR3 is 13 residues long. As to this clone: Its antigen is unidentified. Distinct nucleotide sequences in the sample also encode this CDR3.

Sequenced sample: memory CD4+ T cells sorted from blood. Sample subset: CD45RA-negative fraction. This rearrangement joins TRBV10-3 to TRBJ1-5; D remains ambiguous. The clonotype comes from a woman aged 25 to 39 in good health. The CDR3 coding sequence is TGTGCCATCAGTCCGGGCCACAATCAGCCCCAGCATTTT. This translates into CAISPGHNQPQHF.